This TCR beta chain was sequenced for a study of blood T cell repertoires in COVID-19. Across the whole study: Whether acute or convalescent, the COVID-19 samples came from the United States, Italy and Spain. PBMCs, B-cell-depleted T cells, or T cells were the source of the cDNA or gDNA that made up the material.

The CDR3 spans 11 residues. The germline V gene has CDR1 MNHEY and CDR2 SVGAGI. The V gene lost 11 bases and the J gene lost 5 bases, with 12 bases spanning the gap. Methods used by the authors: Nucleated cell number was recorded as an estimate derived from reference gene primer amplification. The method was immunoSEQ multiplex PCR; TCRdb's version includes in-frame clones alone and lacks a portion of them. V, J and clone size derive from that table, while D and trimming were established from the DNA sequence. The table lists some 150,000 clones, around 90% of them singletons. Sequenced: peripheral blood. The rearrangement uses TRBV6-5 and TRBJ1-1; D not resolved. This TCR derives from a woman aged 60-70 years with active or convalescent COVID-19. CDR3 in amino acids: CASSPRTEAFF. As DNA, the CDR3 is TGTGCCTCCTCTCCGAGGACTGAAGCTTTCTTT.